This TCR beta chain emerged from a study of beta chain features in type 1 diabetes. The sequenced template was cDNA made from the entire isolated RNA. The protocol was immunoSEQ multiplex PCR, while the TCRdb copy is restricted to in-frame clones and leaves out a portion. The sample includes about 180,000 clones, about an eighth seen only once; the top ten take 0.62%. This clone appeared a few times. The CDR3 spans 17 residues. CDR1 and CDR2 (germline): KGHSH, LQKENI. V lost 2 bases to trimming and J lost 1 base, with 12 bases between them. V and J are TRBV18 and TRBJ2-6; a possible D gene is TRBD1 (5 bases). The sequence was obtained from a woman aged 18-29 years in good health. Material: central memory CD4+ T cells from blood. The DNA for the CDR3 is TGTGCCAGCTCACCAGCGACAGTCATGTCTGGGGCCAACGTCCTGACTTTC. Translating gives CASSPATVMSGANVLTF.